This entry concerns a single TCR beta chain. The CDR3 is made up of 15 amino acids. Germline V gene lookup returns CDR1 MDHEN and CDR2 SYDVKM. J was trimmed by 7 bases and V by 4 bases; bases with no gene match: 13. The table came from immunoSEQ multiplex PCR; TCRdb's copy has only in-frame clones and leaves some out. This table holds about 45,000 clones, approximately 92% found once. This specimen comes from a study of blood T cell repertoires in COVID-19. The origin of this receptor is a human donor in a cohort sampled during active COVID-19. The gene calls are TRBV28 and TRBJ2-7; 7 bases are a match to TRBD2. The sample was peripheral blood. The CDR3: CASSSPWTGLREQYF. DNA for the CDR3: TGTGCCAGCAGTTCTCCTTGGACGGGACTACGTGAGCAGTACTTC.